Presented here are 18 T cell receptor beta chains from one specimen sequenced in a study of blood T cell repertoires in COVID-19. Only in-frame clones appear in the TCRdb table, and some are missing; sequencing was by immunoSEQ multiplex PCR. The sample holds about 180,000 clones, about 89% seen once. What was sequenced was peripheral blood. These receptors all come from a man aged 35 to 55 with active or convalescent COVID-19.

The chain is built from TRBV5-4 and TRBJ1-2, with 9 bases matching TRBD1. The junction had 8 bases not matched to a gene; V was cut back by 4 bases and J by 4 bases. The CDR3 has 15 residues. CDR1 is SGHNT, CDR2 YYREEE, per germline (reference sequence). DNA for the CDR3: TGTGCCAGCAGCCTACCGACAGGGGGAAGCTATGGCTACACCTTC. It yields the protein CASSLPTGGSYGYTF.

This chain joins TRBV27 and TRBJ1-1; D unresolved. V was trimmed by 4 bases and J by 4 bases, leaving 25 bases between them. The length of the CDR3 is 18 residues. In germline, CDR1 is MNHEY, CDR2 SMNVEV (reference sequence). The CDR3 here is CASSSTSRRERISTEAFF. CDR3 bases: TGTGCCAGCAGTTCCACTTCCCGCCGGGAGCGGATAAGCACTGAAGCTTTCTTT.

This clone occurred once. The gene calls are TRBV30 and TRBJ1-1; 9 bases map to TRBD1. This CDR3 comprises 17 residues. The germline V gene encodes CDR1 GTSNPN and CDR2 SVGIG (reference sequence). The J segment lost 0 bases and the V segment lost 0 bases, leaving 8 bases of the junction unmatched. As DNA, the CDR3 is TGTGCCTGGAGTGTACTCCGGACAGGGGCACTGAACACTGAAGCTTTCTTT. It encodes CAWSVLRTGALNTEAFF.

The chain joins TRBV19 to TRBJ1-5; TRBD1 is a possible D gene (5 bases). The V and J ends lost 4 bases and 0 bases respectively, with 7 bases between them. Germline V gives CDR1 LNHDA, CDR2 SQIVND (reference sequence). This CDR3 is 14 amino acids long. CDR3 sequence: CASSKTDSNQPQHF. CDR3 DNA sequence: TGTGCCAGTAGTAAGACAGATAGCAATCAGCCCCAGCATTTT. Supplemented by reference TRBV19 and TRBJ1-5, the full variable domain reads DGGITQSPKYLFRKEGQNVTLSCEQNLNHDAMYWYRQDPGQGLRLIYYSQIVNDFQKGDIAEGYSVSREKKESFPLTVTSAQKNPTAFYLCASSKTDSNQPQHFGDGTRLSIL.

This chain connects TRBV28 to TRBJ2-7, with 8 bases aligning to TRBD1. The CDR3 is 17 amino acids. Losses at the gene ends were 3 bases for V and 4 bases for J; bases not matched to a gene: 14. Germline V gene lookup returns CDR1 MDHEN and CDR2 SYDVKM. CDR3 sequence: CASSFSGGSTFAYEQYF. The DNA for the CDR3 is TGTGCCAGCAGTTTTTCAGGGGGCTCCACCTTTGCTTACGAGCAGTACTTC.

The chain employs TRBV5-4 and TRBJ1-2; 9 bases line up with TRBD1. CDR1 SGHNT and CDR2 YYREEE come from the germline V gene (reference sequence). This CDR3 is built from 14 residues. V lost 0 bases to trimming and J lost 8 bases; unmatched junction nucleotides: 5. CDR3 DNA: TGTGCCAGCAGCTTGGTGGGGACAGGGCACGGCTACACCTTC. It codes for CASSLVGTGHGYTF.

The chain joins TRBV4-1 to TRBJ2-2, with D perhaps TRBD1 (6 bases). Germline V lookup: CDR1 MGHRA, CDR2 YSYEKL. Trimming shortened V by 2 bases and J by 3 bases, and 19 bases separated the two germline ends. The CDR3 has 18 amino acids. The CDR3 spells CASSQILRDTTYTGELFF. DNA for the CDR3: TGCGCCAGCAGCCAAATTTTACGGGACACTACGTACACCGGGGAGCTGTTTTTT.

In regard to this clone: The same CDR3 is also encoded by other DNA sequences in this sample. The chain has TRBV12-3 or TRBV12-4 and TRBJ1-1; no clear D gene. V was clipped by 7 bases and J by 0 bases, with 6 bases between them. This CDR3 comprises 12 residues. CDR3 in DNA: TGTGCCAGCAAACGGGTGAACACTGAAGCTTTCTTT. This encodes CASKRVNTEAFF.

The chain employs TRBV6-5 and TRBJ1-1; 8 bases match TRBD1. Losses at the gene ends were 4 bases for V and 1 base for J; bases not matched to a gene: 2. Germline-derived CDR1 and CDR2 are MNHEY and SVGAGI. The CDR3 covers 14 residues. CDR3 nucleotide sequence: TGTGCCAGCAGTTCGACAGGGGCGAACACTGAAGCTTTCTTT. Encoded protein: CASSSTGANTEAFF.

The gene calls are TRBV6-1 and TRBJ1-1; a weak D match, TRBD1 (6 bases). This CDR3 is built from 14 residues. Germline values: CDR1 MNHNS, CDR2 SASEGT. V was cut by 3 bases and J by 4 bases, with 12 bases left in between. The CDR3 sequence is CASSDRQAVTEAFF. As DNA, the CDR3 is TGTGCCAGCAGTGATAGACAGGCGGTCACTGAAGCTTTCTTT.

The chain joins TRBV2 to TRBJ1-2; 11 bases map to TRBD1. CDR1 and CDR2 (germline): SNHLY, FYNNEI. The CDR3 covers 14 residues. Trimming cost V 4 bases and J 8 bases; bases outside gene matches: 6. CDR3 sequence (DNA): TGTGCCAGCAGTGTATTGGACAGGGGGCTCGGCTACACCTTC. Its protein is CASSVLDRGLGYTF.

This chain connects TRBV29-1 to TRBJ2-3; 9 positions match TRBD2. CDR3 length equals 17 residues. Germline-derived CDR1 and CDR2 are SQVTM and ANQGSEA. Unmatched junction bases numbered 16, after V lost 6 bases and J lost 3 bases. CDR3 sequence reads: CSVGVRASGVLTDTQYF. Written as DNA, the CDR3 is TGCAGCGTGGGGGTAAGGGCTAGCGGGGTTTTGACAGATACGCAGTATTTT.

V usage is TRBV6-6 and J usage is TRBJ1-1; the D is unclear. Looked up from germline, CDR1 is MNHNY and CDR2 is SVGAGI (reference sequence). This CDR3 is built from 11 residues. V lost 5 bases and J lost 8, with 9 bases in between. The CDR3 reads CASSRRVEAFF. In nucleotides, the CDR3 is TGTGCCAGCAGTCGGCGGGTCGAAGCTTTCTTT.

This rearrangement joins TRBV19 to TRBJ2-3, with 7 bases that match TRBD1. The V segment lost 6 bases and the J segment 2 bases; nucleotides outside the gene matches: 8. In germline, CDR1 is LNHDA, CDR2 SQIVND (reference sequence). The CDR3 contains 15 residues. The CDR3 DNA is TGTGCCAGTAGGGAAAGGGGACAGTTCACAGATACGCAGTATTTT. This gives the protein CASRERGQFTDTQYF.

This chain uses TRBV28 with TRBJ1-2, with 11 bases identical to TRBD1. Losses at the gene ends were 3 bases for V and 8 bases for J; bases not matched to a gene: 11. The CDR3 consists of 16 residues. CDR1 and CDR2 from the germline V gene are MDHEN and SYDVKM. The CDR3 region is CASSFTGGQGVRGYTF. Written as DNA, the CDR3 is TGTGCCAGCAGTTTTACTGGGGGACAGGGGGTACGGGGCTACACCTTC.

This clone was seen a handful of times. In DNA, the CDR3 is TGTGCCAGCAGCGTATCTCCACTCCCCATCTACGAGCAGTACTTC. Translation: CASSVSPLPIYEQYF. This sequence joins TRBV9 and TRBJ2-7; D gene uncertain. V was shortened by 1 base and J by 3 bases, with 14 bases between the two germline ends. Germline V gene data show CDR1 as SGDLS and CDR2 as YYNGEE. The CDR3 runs to 15 residues.

This chain uses TRBV7-9 with TRBJ2-6, with 8 bases aligning to TRBD1. V was clipped by 3 bases and J by 1 base; unmatched bases: 11. Germline CDR1 SEHNR, CDR2 FQNEAQ (reference sequence). The CDR3 totals 19 residues. The CDR3: CASSFLQGARISGANVLTF. As DNA, the CDR3 is TGTGCCAGCAGCTTCCTGCAGGGGGCGCGGATATCTGGGGCCAACGTCCTGACTTTC.

The J gene is TRBJ2-3, the V gene TRBV9; 10 bases line up with TRBD1. The J segment lost 6 bases and the V segment lost 2 bases, leaving 15 bases of the junction unmatched. Germline V gene lookup returns CDR1 SGDLS and CDR2 YYNGEE. The CDR3 has 18 amino acids. For the CDR3, the DNA is TGTGCCAGCAGCGTCCCCAGGACAGGGGGGGCTGCCGAGGATACGCAGTATTTT. Translating gives CASSVPRTGGAAEDTQYF.